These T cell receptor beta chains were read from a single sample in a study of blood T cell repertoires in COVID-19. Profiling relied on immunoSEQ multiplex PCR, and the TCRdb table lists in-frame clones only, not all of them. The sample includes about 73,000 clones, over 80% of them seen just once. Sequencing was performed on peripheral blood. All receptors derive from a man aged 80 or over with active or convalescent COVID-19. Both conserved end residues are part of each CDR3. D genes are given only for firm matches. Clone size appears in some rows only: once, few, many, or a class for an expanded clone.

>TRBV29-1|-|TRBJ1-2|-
TGCAGCGTTGGTCGACAGGAAAACTATGGCTACACCTTC
CSVGRQENYGYTF
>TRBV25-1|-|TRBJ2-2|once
TGTGCCAGCAGTGATCGGGGGGCCACCGGGGAGCTGTTTTTT
CASSDRGATGELFF
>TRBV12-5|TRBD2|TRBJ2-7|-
TGTGCTAGTGGTTTGGTTCGTGGGGCAGCCAAGGCAACTAGCGCGTACGAGCAGTACTTC
CASGLVRGAAKATSAYEQYF
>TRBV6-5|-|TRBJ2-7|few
TGTGCCAGCAGTAAACAGGCAACCTACGAGCAGTACTTC
CASSKQATYEQYF
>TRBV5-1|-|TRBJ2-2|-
TGCGCCAGCAGCAGCGGTGGCGCGAACACCGGGGAGCTGTTTTTT
CASSSGGANTGELFF
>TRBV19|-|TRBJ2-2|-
TGTGCCAGTAGTATTCGACAGGCCCCCGGGGAGCTGTTTTTT
CASSIRQAPGELFF
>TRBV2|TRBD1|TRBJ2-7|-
TGTGCCAGTGTGCTTGACAGGGGGCTCTACGAGCAGTACTTC
CASVLDRGLYEQYF
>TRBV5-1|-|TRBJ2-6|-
TGCGCCAGCAGCTTGGGTTCTGCTGGGGCCAACGTCCTGACTTTC
CASSLGSAGANVLTF
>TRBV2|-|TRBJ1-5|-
TGTGCCAGCAGTGAGCAGGGGTTGTCCAGGTCCAATCAGCCCCAGCATTTT
CASSEQGLSRSNQPQHF
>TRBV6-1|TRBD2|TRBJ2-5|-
TGTGCCAGCAGTGAAGCTATAGCGGGCGCGCGGGTAGAGACCCAGTACTTC
CASSEAIAGARVETQYF
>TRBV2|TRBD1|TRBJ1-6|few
TGTGCCAGCAGGAGGACAGGGTCAGACTCACCCCTCCACTTT
CASRRTGSDSPLHF